This TCR beta chain was retrieved from a study of blood T cell repertoires in COVID-19. The germline V gene encodes CDR1 MGHRA and CDR2 YSYEKL. The ends were cut back, 4 bases at V and 12 bases at J, with 16 bases in the middle. This CDR3 is 14 amino acids long. Per the original data handling: Nucleated cell counts were estimated from reference gene primer amplification. Method: immunoSEQ multiplex PCR; TCRdb's copy keeps in-frame clones and lacks some. The DNA was the basis for D and trimming; V, J and clone size are from that table. The repertoire includes 350,000 to 450,000 clones, about 90% of them detected once, and more than 0.95% sits in the top ten.

The V call is TRBV4-1, the J call TRBJ1-6; the D gene is possibly TRBD1 (6 bases). The sequenced sample was peripheral blood. This clonotype was obtained from a man in his forties with acute or convalescent COVID-19. The CDR3 DNA reads as TGCGCCAGCAGCCTACAGGGAGGGGGGGAACCCCTCCACTTT. As protein: CASSLQGGGEPLHF.